These 20 T cell receptor beta chains were all obtained from the same sample, sequenced in a study of beta chain features in type 1 diabetes (dated by TCRdb to the late 2010s). Libraries were prepared through the immunoSEQ multiplex PCR assay. The High Capacity cDNA Reverse Transcription Kit was used to reverse transcribe all of the isolated RNA, meaning that expressed TCRB transcripts were what got sequenced. TCRdb re-hosts the immuneACCESS table, in-frame sequences only. Its copies lack some clones; in the studies checked, an unresolved V gene accounts for under half of them, and the cause for the rest is not known. In this sample the table shows about 110,000 clones, roughly 40% of which occur a single time. The top ten clones comprise roughly 0.07% of the sample. The sequencing sample was made of stem cell memory CD4+ T cells from blood. Interpreted using the paper, the cell subset or site label stands for: stem cell-like memory CD4+ T cells. These receptors were obtained from a woman aged 18 to 35 in good health.

The chain is built from TRBV9 and TRBJ2-7; tentatively, D is TRBD2 (5 bases). CDR1 is SGDLS, CDR2 YYNGEE, per germline. The V end was cut by 3 bases, the J end by 4 bases, with 14 bases between. The CDR3 is 14 amino acids. The CDR3 loop reads CASSDWRPPYEQYF. The CDR3 DNA follows: TGTGCCAGCAGCGACTGGAGGCCGCCTTACGAGCAGTACTTC.

This clone has just a few counts. The chain links TRBV19 to TRBJ1-5, with D perhaps matching TRBD1 (5 bases). Trimming left V 6 bases short and J 3 bases short, with 15 bases between. The CDR3 is made up of 15 amino acids. Germline-derived CDR1 and CDR2 are LNHDA and SQIVND (reference sequence). The CDR3 is CASSPDILLNQPQHF. CDR3 in DNA: TGTGCCAGTAGCCCGGACATCCTACTCAATCAGCCCCAGCATTTT. The full variable domain, rest sourced from reference TRBV19 and TRBJ1-5, is DGGITQSPKYLFRKEGQNVTLSCEQNLNHDAMYWYRQDPGQGLRLIYYSQIVNDFQKGDIAEGYSVSREKKESFPLTVTSAQKNPTAFYLCASSPDILLNQPQHFGDGTRLSIL.

This clone was counted between two and nine times. This chain links TRBV7-2 with TRBJ2-3; the D gene is possibly TRBD1 (5 bases). The CDR3 is made up of 14 amino acids. Germline V gene data show CDR1 as SGHTA and CDR2 as FQGNSA. Trimming left V 4 bases short and J 5 bases short, with 13 bases between. The DNA of the CDR3 is TGTGCCAGCAGCTCCCAGCAGGGAATAGATACGCAGTATTTT. It translates to CASSSQQGIDTQYF.

The V and J genes are TRBV10-3 and TRBJ2-3; 8 bases match TRBD2. This CDR3 has 16 amino acids. The germline CDR1 and CDR2 sequences are ENHRY and SYGVKD. V shed 0 bases and J 6 bases; nucleotides not matched to a gene: 8. In DNA, the CDR3 is TGTGCCATCAGTGAGTCGACGGGACTAGGACTCGATACGCAGTATTTT. As protein: CAISESTGLGLDTQYF.

This clone was detected only a few times. The rearrangement joins TRBV5-4 to TRBJ2-7; 7 bases match TRBD1. This CDR3 contains 14 residues. With 5 bases clipped from V and 2 bases from J, the junction kept 7 bases outside the gene matches. Germline CDR1 and CDR2: SGHNT and YYREEE (reference sequence). The CDR3 coding sequence is TGTGCCAGCAGACCCCAGGACAGGCCCTACGAGCAGTACTTC. Translation gives CASRPQDRPYEQYF.

The table lists this clone with a count of one. The genes are TRBV7-8 and TRBJ2-7; TRBD2 agrees at 7 bases. V lost 5 bases and J lost 0; bases outside the gene matches: 13. Germline V CDR1 and CDR2: SGHVS, FQNEAQ. CDR3 length: 17 residues. CDR3: CASSARLALYSSYEQYF. CDR3 sequence (DNA): TGTGCCAGCAGCGCACGACTAGCCCTGTATAGCTCCTACGAGCAGTACTTC.

This clone was seen more than once but under ten times. The chain employs TRBV5-1 and TRBJ2-3; D call uncertain. This CDR3 has 15 residues. Germline CDR1 reads SGHRS; CDR2 reads YFSETQ. V shed 0 bases and J shed 2 bases, with 10 bases lying between them. As DNA, the CDR3 is TGCGCCAGCAGCTTGGTTCCCTTTAACACAGATACGCAGTATTTT. Protein: CASSLVPFNTDTQYF.

This chain connects TRBV2 to TRBJ1-1; D remains ambiguous. The germline CDR1 and CDR2 sequences are SNHLY and FYNNEI. Between the trimmed V and J ends, which lost 0 bases and 11 bases, there was a span of 19 bases. The CDR3 has 15 residues. CDR3 sequence: CASSEALGRISEAFF. CDR3 nucleotide sequence: TGTGCCAGCAGTGAAGCGCTTGGACGTATTAGCGAGGCTTTCTTT.

The chain has TRBV7-2 and TRBJ2-1, with 8 bases fitting TRBD1. Trimming removed 5 bases from V and 0 bases from J; junction bases left unmatched: 6. Looked up from germline, CDR1 is SGHTA and CDR2 is FQGNSA. The CDR3 length is 16 residues. For the CDR3, the DNA is TGTGCCAGCAGCCCAGGGACAGGAGACTCCTACAATGAGCAGTTCTTC. This codes for CASSPGTGDSYNEQFF.

There are a few counts of this clone. The chain links TRBV28 to TRBJ1-5; D call uncertain. CDR3 length equals 13 residues. Trimming removed 6 bases at V and 0 bases at J, with 6 bases between. Germline loops: CDR1 MDHEN, CDR2 SYDVKM. CDR3 in amino acids: CASRSTSNQPQHF. The CDR3 DNA reads as TGTGCCAGCAGGTCTACTAGCAATCAGCCCCAGCATTTT.

This rearrangement joins TRBV18 to TRBJ1-2; TRBD1 might be the D (6 bases). The CDR3 totals 15 residues. Trimming removed 3 bases from V and 4 bases from J, with 15 bases in between. Germline CDR1 and CDR2: KGHSH and LQKENI. The CDR3 nucleotides are TGTGCCAGCTCACCCAACACCGGACAGAGCTATGGCTACACCTTC. Translating gives CASSPNTGQSYGYTF.

This chain uses TRBV7-9 with TRBJ1-2; D unclear. Germline CDR1 is SEHNR and CDR2 is FQNEAQ (reference sequence). The V and J ends lost 3 bases and 4 bases respectively, with 9 bases between them. The CDR3 extends over 13 amino acids. The CDR3 region has the DNA TGTGCCAGCAGCTTTGGCGGGATCTATGGCTACACCTTC. Protein: CASSFGGIYGYTF.

This clone appeared a few times. This chain links TRBV6-5 with TRBJ2-1; the match to TRBD1 covers 7 bases. CDR3 length: 14 amino acids. Germline V lookup: CDR1 MNHEY, CDR2 SVGAGI. Germline trimming cut 6 bases from V and 9 bases from J; bases unmatched to any gene: 11. The CDR3: CASRSTGRGSEQFF. The CDR3, as DNA: TGTGCCAGCAGATCGACAGGGAGAGGGTCTGAGCAGTTCTTC.

This clone has a handful of counts. The genes are TRBV6-6 and TRBJ2-1; TRBD2 matches 7 bases. Per germline, CDR1 MNHNY and CDR2 SVGAGI (reference sequence). The CDR3 is made up of 13 amino acids. Trimming cost V 4 bases and J 4 bases; bases outside gene matches: 1. CDR3 protein: CASSLAGYNEQFF. The CDR3 coding sequence is TGTGCCAGCAGTTTAGCGGGTTACAATGAGCAGTTCTTC.

The chain has TRBV7-2 and TRBJ2-7, with TRBD2 as a possible D gene (5 bases). The length of the CDR3 is 15 residues. V was clipped by 1 base and J by 0 bases, with 10 bases between them. Germline assignment: CDR1 SGHTA and CDR2 FQGNSA. CDR3 in amino acids: CASSLEGGYSYEQYF. The DNA of the CDR3 is TGTGCCAGCAGCTTAGAAGGCGGGTACTCCTACGAGCAGTACTTC.

The rearrangement links TRBV5-1 to TRBJ2-1; 13 bases are shared with TRBD2. Germline trimming cut 3 bases from V and 9 bases from J; bases unmatched to any gene: 12. This CDR3 has 17 amino acids. Germline values: CDR1 SGHRS, CDR2 YFSETQ. The chain's CDR3 is CASSWAPLAGGPVEQFF. CDR3 nucleotide sequence: TGCGCCAGCAGCTGGGCACCACTAGCGGGAGGGCCAGTTGAGCAGTTCTTC.

Written as DNA, the CDR3 is TGCGCCAGCAGCTTGTACATCATGAACACTGAAGCTTTCTTT. It yields the protein CASSLYIMNTEAFF. This chain joins TRBV5-1 and TRBJ1-1, with D unclear. Germline V gene lookup returns CDR1 SGHRS and CDR2 YFSETQ. V lost 1 base and J lost 0, with 7 bases in between. The CDR3 loop spans 14 amino acids.

This clone was seen a handful of times. The J gene is TRBJ2-1, the V gene TRBV28; 8 bases line up with TRBD1. With V trimmed by 5 bases and J by 9 bases, 6 bases remained unmatched. CDR3 size: 13 residues. Germline values: CDR1 MDHEN, CDR2 SYDVKM. CDR3 sequence reads: CASSLLRGPEQFF. CDR3 nucleotide sequence: TGTGCCAGCAGTCTCCTCAGGGGGCCTGAGCAGTTCTTC.

This clone has a handful of counts. V and J are TRBV7-9 and TRBJ2-5; 8 nucleotides match TRBD2. Matching the DNA end better, TRBJ2-7 makes the J call doubtful. Germline V gives CDR1 SEHNR, CDR2 FQNEAQ (reference sequence). This CDR3 comprises 16 residues. The CDR3 DNA reads as TGTGCCAGCAGCTTAGGTGGGGGACTAGGCCCGCGCGAGCAGTACTTC. It specifies CASSLGGGLGPREQYF.

This clone was found a few times. V usage is TRBV7-9 and J usage is TRBJ2-7; 9 bases align to TRBD2. Trimming at V came to 1 base and at J to 5 bases, leaving 3 bases not matched to a gene. The CDR3 length is 14 residues. The germline V gene has CDR1 SEHNR and CDR2 FQNEAQ (reference sequence). CDR3 in amino acids: CASSLVVAGDEQYF. The DNA of the CDR3 is TGTGCCAGCAGCTTAGTAGTAGCGGGAGACGAGCAGTACTTC. Drawing the rest from reference TRBV7-9 and TRBJ2-7, the complete variable domain is DTGVSQNPRHKITKRGQNVTFRCDPISEHNRLYWYRQTLGQGPEFLTYFQNEAQLEKSRLLSDRFSAERPKGSFSTLEIQRTEQGDSAMYLCASSLVVAGDEQYFGPGTRLTVT.